The 5 T cell receptor beta chains listed next were all sequenced from one sample in a study of regulatory T cells in long-lasting Graves disease. Building of the TCR beta libraries involved iRepertoire HTBI primers and Arm-PCR of CDR3 regions. TCRdb processed the multiplex PCR reads anew with MiXCR; each CDR3 protein has one entry. The table lists a few hundred thousand distinct CDR3 sequences, roughly 14% of them singletons. Time point of the sample: newly diagnosed GD, antithyroid drugs for less than 3 months. PBMC-derived RNA was used for the TCR library. These data were also reused for a study on T cells in Graves' hyperthyroidism and ophthalmopathy.

The sequences come from peripheral blood mononuclear cells (PBMCs), collected at new diagnosis, from a patient treated with antithyroid drugs. All receptors derive from a man aged 25-45 years with Graves disease.

The chain uses TRBV4-1 and TRBJ2-4; 10 nucleotides align to TRBD1. With V trimmed by 3 bases and J by 4 bases, 0 bases remained unmatched. The CDR3 runs 14 residues. Germline V lookup: CDR1 MGHRA, CDR2 YSYEKL. The CDR3 coding sequence is TGCGCCAGCAGCCAGGGACAGGGGAAAAACATTCAGTACTTC. This sequence encodes CASSQGQGKNIQYF.

The genes are TRBV20-1 and TRBJ2-1; 15 nucleotides align to TRBD2. This CDR3 is built from 17 residues. Per the germline V gene, CDR1 is DFQATT and CDR2 is SNEGSKA (reference sequence). V trimming: 3 bases; J trimming: 5 bases; junction bases outside the gene matches: 8. DNA for the CDR3: TGCAGTGCTAGGGTAGGGACTAGCGGGAGGTTCCACAATGAGCAGTTCTTC. It is translated as CSARVGTSGRFHNEQFF.

This clonotype was found many times. The CDR3 sequence: CAGNFGGANNEQFF. CDR3 DNA: TGTGCCGGCAACTTTGGCGGAGCGAACAATGAGCAGTTCTTC. V gene TRBV30 combines with J gene TRBJ2-1; D not certain. The germline V gene encodes CDR1 GTSNPN and CDR2 SVGIG (reference sequence). The CDR3 extends over 14 amino acids. V was pared by 8 bases and J by 5 bases, with 19 bases between.

In this sample, this clonotype turned up many times. The chain employs TRBV7-6 and TRBJ2-3; D unclear. The CDR3 consists of 15 residues. The V end lost 4 bases, the J end lost 0 bases, and 11 bases lay between the germline ends. Germline CDR1 SGHVS, CDR2 FNYEAQ. The CDR3 loop is CASSSNLGSTDTQYF. CDR3 DNA: TGTGCCAGCAGCTCGAATTTAGGGAGCACAGATACGCAGTATTTT.

The rearrangement joins TRBV13 to TRBJ1-6, with a possible D match to TRBD1 (5 bases). Germline values: CDR1 PRHDT, CDR2 FYEKMQ (reference sequence). Trimming shortened V by 5 bases and J by 12 bases, and 8 bases separated the two germline ends. The CDR3 totals 11 residues. In DNA, the CDR3 is TGTGCCAGCAGCCTAAGGGGACCCCTCCACTTT. Its translation: CASSLRGPLHF.